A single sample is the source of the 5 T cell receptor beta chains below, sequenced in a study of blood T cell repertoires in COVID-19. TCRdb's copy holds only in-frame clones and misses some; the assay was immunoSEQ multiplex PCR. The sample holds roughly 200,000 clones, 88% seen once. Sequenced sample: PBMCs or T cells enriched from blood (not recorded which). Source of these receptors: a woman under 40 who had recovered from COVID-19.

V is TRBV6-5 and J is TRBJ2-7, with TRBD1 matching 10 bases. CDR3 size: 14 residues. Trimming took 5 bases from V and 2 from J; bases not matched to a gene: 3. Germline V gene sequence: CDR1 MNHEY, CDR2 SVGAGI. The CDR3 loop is CASSLGTGAYEQYF. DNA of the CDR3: TGTGCCAGCAGTCTCGGGACAGGGGCCTACGAGCAGTACTTC.

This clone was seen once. In DNA form, the CDR3 reads TGCGCCAGCAGGGGGACTAGCGGGGCCTTCAGCGATACGCAGTATTTT. It specifies CASRGTSGAFSDTQYF. The chain couples TRBV5-1 to TRBJ2-3; 13 positions agree with TRBD2. Per germline, CDR1 SGHRS and CDR2 YFSETQ. The CDR3 extends over 16 amino acids. The J segment lost 6 bases and the V segment lost 5 bases, leaving 9 bases of the junction unmatched.

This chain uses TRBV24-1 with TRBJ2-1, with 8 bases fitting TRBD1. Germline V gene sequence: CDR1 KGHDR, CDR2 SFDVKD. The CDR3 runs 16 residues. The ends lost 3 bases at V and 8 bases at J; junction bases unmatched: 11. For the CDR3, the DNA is TGTGCCACCAGTGATCCCCGTAAGGACAGGGATGATGAGCAGTTCTTC. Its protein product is CATSDPRKDRDDEQFF.

For the CDR3, the DNA is TGTGCCAGCAGCCGCGCGGGAGATAATCAGCCCCAGCATTTT. It translates to CASSRAGDNQPQHF. This sequence joins TRBV7-2 and TRBJ1-5; D gene uncertain. V lost 5 bases, J lost 4 bases, and 12 bases lay in between. Germline CDR1 and CDR2: SGHTA and FQGNSA. CDR3 length equals 14 residues.

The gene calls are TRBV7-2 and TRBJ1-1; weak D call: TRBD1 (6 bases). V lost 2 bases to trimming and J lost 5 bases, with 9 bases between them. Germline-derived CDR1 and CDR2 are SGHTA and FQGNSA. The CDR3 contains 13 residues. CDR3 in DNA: TGTGCCAGCAGCTTACGTCAGGGGACTGAAGCTTTCTTT. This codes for CASSLRQGTEAFF.